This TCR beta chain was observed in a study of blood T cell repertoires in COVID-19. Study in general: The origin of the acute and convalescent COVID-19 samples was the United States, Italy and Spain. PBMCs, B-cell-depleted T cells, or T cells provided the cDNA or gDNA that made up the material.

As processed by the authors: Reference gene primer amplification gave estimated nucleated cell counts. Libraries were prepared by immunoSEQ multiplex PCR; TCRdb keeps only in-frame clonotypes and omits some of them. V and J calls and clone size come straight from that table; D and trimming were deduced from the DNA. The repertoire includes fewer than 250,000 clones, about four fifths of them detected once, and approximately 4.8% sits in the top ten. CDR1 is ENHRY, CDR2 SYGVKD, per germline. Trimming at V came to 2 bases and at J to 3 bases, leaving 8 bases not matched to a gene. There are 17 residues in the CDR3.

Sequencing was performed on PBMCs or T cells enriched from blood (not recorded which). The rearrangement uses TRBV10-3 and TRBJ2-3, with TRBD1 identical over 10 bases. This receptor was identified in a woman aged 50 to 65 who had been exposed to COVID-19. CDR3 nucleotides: TGTGCCATCAGTGAGGACCCGGGACAGGGGATAACAGATACGCAGTATTTT. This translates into CAISEDPGQGITDTQYF.